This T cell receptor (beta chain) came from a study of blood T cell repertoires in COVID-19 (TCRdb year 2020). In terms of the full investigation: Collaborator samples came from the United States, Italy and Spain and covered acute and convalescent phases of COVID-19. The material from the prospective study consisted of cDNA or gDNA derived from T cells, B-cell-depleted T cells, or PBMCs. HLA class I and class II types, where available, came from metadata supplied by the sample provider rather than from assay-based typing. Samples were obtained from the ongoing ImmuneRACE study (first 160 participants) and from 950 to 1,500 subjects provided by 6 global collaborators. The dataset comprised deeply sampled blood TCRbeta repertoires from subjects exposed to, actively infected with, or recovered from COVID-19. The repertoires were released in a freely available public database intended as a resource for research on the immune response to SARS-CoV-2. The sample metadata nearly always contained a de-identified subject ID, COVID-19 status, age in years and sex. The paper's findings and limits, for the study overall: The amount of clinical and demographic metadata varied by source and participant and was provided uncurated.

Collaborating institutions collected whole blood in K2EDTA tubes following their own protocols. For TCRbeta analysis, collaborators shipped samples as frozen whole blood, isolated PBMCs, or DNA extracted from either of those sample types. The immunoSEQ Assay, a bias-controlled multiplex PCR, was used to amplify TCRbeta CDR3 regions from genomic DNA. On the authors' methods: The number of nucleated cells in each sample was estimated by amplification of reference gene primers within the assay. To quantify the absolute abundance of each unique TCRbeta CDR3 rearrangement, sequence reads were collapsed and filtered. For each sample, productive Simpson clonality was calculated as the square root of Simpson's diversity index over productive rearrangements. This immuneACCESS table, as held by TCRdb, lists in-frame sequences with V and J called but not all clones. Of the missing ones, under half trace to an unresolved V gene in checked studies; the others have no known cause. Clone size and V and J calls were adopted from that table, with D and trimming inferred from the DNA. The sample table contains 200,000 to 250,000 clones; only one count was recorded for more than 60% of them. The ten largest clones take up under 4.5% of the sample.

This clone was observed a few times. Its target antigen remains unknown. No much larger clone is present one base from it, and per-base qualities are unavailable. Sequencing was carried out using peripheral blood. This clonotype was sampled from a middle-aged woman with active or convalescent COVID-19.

The bases are TGCGCCAGCAGCCAAGCTAGGGGCGGCACCTACGAGCAGTACTTC. Translated, it gives CASSQARGGTYEQYF. The chain is encoded by TRBV4-1 joined to TRBJ2-7; tentative D gene TRBD1, with 5 bases matching. The junction shows trimming of 1 base on V and 2 bases on J, plus 12 bases between the germline ends. Measured from the cysteine to the phenylalanine, the CDR3 is 15 residues long. Only the CDR3 portion is preserved as DNA: 45 bases, with reading frame beginning at the first base. CDR1 MGHRA and CDR2 YSYEKL are derived from the germline V gene.